The TCR beta chain under discussion was sequenced for a study of T cell clonality in common variable immunodeficiency. Trimming shortened V by 4 bases and J by 0 bases, and 15 bases separated the two germline ends. The length of the CDR3 is 16 residues. Study-wide results and caveats: Fewer deletions and N-nucleotide insertions were reportedly seen in common variable immunodeficiency TCR beta sequences. T cell subpopulation sequencing would be needed to explain CVID clonality.

This clone was found many times. Its antigen is unidentified. The read stops 3 residues short of the end of the CDR3; the missing end is completed from the germline J gene. Most patients and controls had Caucasian heritage. Blood came from CVID subjects not ill and not taking immunomodulatory or immunosuppressive medication. The method was immunoSEQ multiplex PCR; TCRdb's version includes in-frame clones alone and lacks a portion of them. In total the sample includes around 30,000 clones, none of them seen once. Source material: peripheral blood mononuclear cells. The TCR was taken from a human donor with common variable immunodeficiency. This chain links TRBV23-1 with TRBJ1-1; D is unresolved. TRBV23-1 is noted as an ORF with a role that remains uncertain. CDR3 residues: CASSRTTPPMNTEAFF. The sequenced CDR3 bases are TGCGCCAGCAGTCGCACCACCCCTCCTATGAACACTGAA.